The clone carrying this TCR beta chain appeared a single time. Its cognate antigen is unknown. This entry comes from a study of cytotoxic CD8 clonotypes in ibrutinib-treated CLL. About the research overall: Response samples were taken after a median of about 12 months on treatment, range 6 to 36. Mean values per sample were 255,043 productive templates and around 96,000 productive rearrangements. Study findings and constraints: Baseline-level clonality went beyond age-matched healthy donors and moved in step with circulating CD8+ T-cell counts.

A 1 in 200,000 to 1 in 1 million T cell depth was the sequencing target. Repertoires were generated with immunoSEQ multiplex PCR, while TCRdb's copy carries only in-frame clones and drops some. The sample has about 200,000 clones; roughly 73% are singletons. The CDR3 is 15 residues long. The V and J ends lost 0 bases and 7 bases respectively, with 12 bases between them. Germline V gives CDR1 MGHRA, CDR2 YSYEKL. Sequencing was performed on PBMCs, taken after 12 months of ibrutinib treatment. The J gene is TRBJ1-4, the V gene TRBV4-1; D is possibly TRBD1 (5 bases). The TCR was taken from a human donor with chronic lymphocytic leukemia. CDR3 in amino acids: CASSQDPGIAEKLFF. The DNA for the CDR3 is TGCGCCAGCAGCCAAGATCCAGGGATAGCTGAAAAACTGTTTTTT.